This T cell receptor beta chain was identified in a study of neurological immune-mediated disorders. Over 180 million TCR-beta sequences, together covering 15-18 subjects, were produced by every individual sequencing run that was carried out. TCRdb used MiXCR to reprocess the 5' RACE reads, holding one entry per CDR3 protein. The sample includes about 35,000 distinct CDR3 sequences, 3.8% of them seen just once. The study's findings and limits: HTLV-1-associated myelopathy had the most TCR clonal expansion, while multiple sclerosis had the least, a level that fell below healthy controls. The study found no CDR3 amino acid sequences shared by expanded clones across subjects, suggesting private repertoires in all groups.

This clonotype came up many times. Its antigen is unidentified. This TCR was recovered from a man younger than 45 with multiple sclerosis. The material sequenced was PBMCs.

As DNA, the CDR3 is TGTGCCATCAGTGTGGGGGGACAGACCTACGAGCAGTACTTC. Amino acids: CAISVGGQTYEQYF. The J gene is TRBJ2-7, the V gene TRBV10-3; perhaps TRBD1 as D (7 bases). V was pared by 4 bases and J by 2 bases, with 12 bases between. Germline CDR1 and CDR2: ENHRY and SYGVKD. This CDR3 spans 14 amino acids.